This T cell receptor beta chain was obtained from a study of shared clonotypes between healthy human individuals. Study results and caveats: Sequencing depth was predicted to influence how clonotypes are shared among donors.

Naive CD8 cells lacked CD45RO and underwent positive selection for CCR7, leaving out terminally differentiated effector memory CD45RA+ cells. The V segment lost 1 base and the J segment 5 bases; nucleotides outside the gene matches: 10. CDR3 length: 16 residues. Germline V gene data show CDR1 as LGHNA and CDR2 as YNFKEQ. A word on this clone: Its antigen remains unidentified.

Using immunoSEQ multiplex PCR, the repertoire was profiled, and TCRdb retains in-frame clones only, with some absent. The sample lists about 2.1 million clones; 85% to 95% were seen once. V is TRBV4-2 and J is TRBJ2-7; 8 bases fit TRBD1. This TCR was recovered from a man younger than 35 in good health. Some clones in this sample may be carry-over from other donors' samples. The sample taken for sequencing was naive CD8+ T cells from PBMCs. The CDR3 DNA sequence: TGTGCCAGCAGCCAAGGCTGGGCAGGGGGCTTAAACGAGCAGTACTTC. Translation: CASSQGWAGGLNEQYF.